Shown below are 22 T cell receptor beta chains from a single sample sequenced in a study of T-cell memory formation after mild COVID-19. TCRdb redid the calling of the 5' RACE reads with MiXCR, one entry per CDR3 protein. The sample carries hundreds of thousands of distinct CDR3 sequences, about 20% recorded once. The sample comprised PBMCs or a T cell subset sorted from them (not recorded which). Source of these receptors: an adult woman who had mild COVID-19 (a few samples of this study predate the infection). Cell type and time point are not known.

In this sample, this clonotype turned up a few times. The rearrangement links TRBV9 to TRBJ2-7; TRBD1 is a possible D gene (8 bases). Between the trimmed V and J ends, which lost 0 bases and 4 bases, there was a span of 11 bases. The CDR3 loop spans 14 amino acids. Germline CDR1 reads SGDLS; CDR2 reads YYNGEE. The CDR3 loop reads CASSVVQGGYEQYF. The DNA of the CDR3 is TGTGCCAGCAGCGTAGTACAGGGGGGGTACGAGCAGTACTTC.

This clonotype came up once. V is TRBV6-2 or TRBV6-3 and J is TRBJ2-6; perhaps TRBD2 as D (5 bases). Trimming shortened V by 0 bases and J by 1 base, and 19 bases separated the two germline ends. CDR3 size: 20 residues. Germline V CDR1 and CDR2: MNHEY, SVGEGT. The CDR3 here is CASSYSVSGIGFSGANVLTF. Here the CDR3 DNA reads TGTGCCAGCAGTTACTCGGTGTCGGGGATTGGTTTTTCTGGGGCCAACGTCCTGACTTTC.

This CDR3 is CAWGQGTYYEQYF. Written as DNA, the CDR3 is TGTGCCTGGGGACAGGGAACCTACTACGAGCAGTACTTC. The chain uses TRBV30 and TRBJ2-7; TRBD1 matches 8 bases. Germline CDR1 is GTSNPN and CDR2 is SVGIG (reference sequence). V was pared by 5 bases and J by 3 bases, with 6 bases of the junction left unmatched. This CDR3 is 13 amino acids long.

This clonotype turned up a few times. The rearrangement links TRBV5-5 to TRBJ1-1; the D gene is possibly TRBD1 (5 bases). Trimming cost V 4 bases and J 2 bases, with 18 bases left between them. The CDR3 is 16 amino acids. Germline loops: CDR1 SGHKS, CDR2 YYEKEE (reference sequence). The CDR3 protein is CASSATSGTGNTEAFF. The CDR3 nucleotides are TGTGCCAGCAGCGCCACGTCAGGGACGGGTAACACTGAAGCTTTCTTT.

This chain links TRBV4-3 with TRBJ2-1; the D gene is possibly TRBD2 (6 bases). Trimming left V 1 base short and J 5 bases short, with 18 bases between. The germline CDR1 and CDR2 sequences are LGHNA and YSLEER. This CDR3 comprises 17 residues. This chain's CDR3 is CASSQGTTGPLDNEQFF. The CDR3 DNA follows: TGCGCCAGCAGCCAAGGGACTACCGGACCACTCGACAATGAGCAGTTCTTC.

The sample holds a few counts of this clonotype. The chain is built from TRBV24-1 and TRBJ2-5; D might be TRBD2 (6 bases). The CDR3 length is 15 residues. The V gene lost 5 bases and the J gene lost 4 bases, with 16 bases spanning the gap. The germline V gene has CDR1 KGHDR and CDR2 SFDVKD. The CDR3 sequence is CATSVRTRGGETQYF. The CDR3 coding sequence is TGTGCCACCAGTGTCCGGACCCGGGGAGGAGAGACCCAGTACTTC.

CDR3 sequence reads: CSAGQGNSPLHF. DNA for the CDR3: TGCAGTGCTGGACAGGGTAATTCACCCCTCCACTTT. The chain combines TRBV20-1 with TRBJ1-6; 8 bases fit TRBD1. Germline-derived CDR1 and CDR2 are DFQATT and SNEGSKA (reference sequence). CDR3 length: 12 residues. The J segment lost 6 bases and the V segment lost 5 bases, leaving 0 bases of the junction unmatched.

The chain couples TRBV12-3 or TRBV12-4 to TRBJ2-3; 13 bases match TRBD2. This CDR3 has 18 amino acids. V gave up 5 bases and J gave up 4 bases; unmatched junction bases: 12. CDR3: CASSPRLLAGGRPDTQYF. Written as DNA, the CDR3 is TGTGCCAGCAGTCCACGCCTACTAGCGGGAGGGAGGCCAGATACGCAGTATTTT.

This clonotype was seen more than once but under ten times. The V call is TRBV7-9, the J call TRBJ2-7, with D perhaps TRBD1 or TRBD2 (6 bases each). CDR1 is SEHNR, CDR2 FQNEAQ, per germline (reference sequence). Trimming pared 5 bases from V and 2 bases from J, leaving 10 bases between. CDR3 length: 13 amino acids. Here the CDR3 DNA reads TGTGCCAGCAGCCACGGGGGCCCCTACGAGCAGTACTTC. It translates to CASSHGGPYEQYF.

The rearrangement joins TRBV2 to TRBJ2-1; 7 bases fit TRBD1. Germline CDR1 is SNHLY and CDR2 is FYNNEI. The CDR3 has 13 residues. Trimming removed 10 bases from V and 6 bases from J; junction bases left unmatched: 9. The DNA for the CDR3 is TGTGCCACTTCAAAGGGACAGTTCAATGAGCAGTTCTTC. This codes for CATSKGQFNEQFF.

In its sample, this clonotype was seen a few times. The V and J genes are TRBV6-5 and TRBJ2-3, with 9 bases lining up with TRBD2. The CDR3 is 15 residues long. Germline-derived CDR1 and CDR2 are MNHEY and SVGAGI. The V gene end was trimmed by 2 bases and the J gene end by 4 bases; junction bases not matched to a gene: 4. In nucleotides, the CDR3 is TGTGCCAGCAGTTACGCGGGAGGGACGGCAGATACGCAGTATTTT. It translates to CASSYAGGTADTQYF.

This clonotype appeared a few times. This rearrangement joins TRBV19 to TRBJ1-5, with D unresolved. The CDR3 totals 14 residues. Germline CDR1 is LNHDA and CDR2 is SQIVND (reference sequence). V lost 11 bases to trimming and J lost 3 bases, with 17 bases between them. As DNA, the CDR3 is TGTGCCGGATGTCCGGTTGTTGCCAATCAGCCCCAGCATTTT. Translated, it gives CAGCPVVANQPQHF.

The chain links TRBV6-5 to TRBJ1-2; D is ambiguous. CDR1 and CDR2 from the germline V gene are MNHEY and SVGAGI. Trimming pared 2 bases from V and 6 bases from J, leaving 16 bases between. CDR3 size: 15 residues. CDR3 in amino acids: CASSYGGFLNNGYTF. The CDR3 DNA is TGTGCCAGCAGTTACGGCGGATTCCTAAACAATGGCTACACCTTC.

A single count supports this clonotype. The gene calls are TRBV11-2 and TRBJ1-4; 7 bases align to TRBD1. V lost 0 bases, J lost 2 bases, and 3 bases stayed unmatched. CDR3 length: 16 residues. CDR1 and CDR2 from the germline V gene are SGHAT and FQNNGV. As DNA, the CDR3 is TGTGCCAGCAGCTTAGACTTGACAGGGACTAATGAAAAACTGTTTTTT. Translated: CASSLDLTGTNEKLFF.

This rearrangement joins TRBV7-2 to TRBJ2-1; unclear D gene. The CDR3 covers 12 residues. Looked up from germline, CDR1 is SGHTA and CDR2 is FQGNSA. V gave up 1 base and J gave up 12 bases, with 10 bases separating them. This chain's CDR3 is CASSLGPEAQFF. CDR3 nucleotides: TGTGCCAGCAGCTTAGGGCCCGAAGCGCAGTTCTTC.

This clonotype came up once. The rearrangement links TRBV20-1 to TRBJ1-6; TRBD1 matches at 8 bases. Germline assignment: CDR1 DFQATT and CDR2 SNEGSKA (reference sequence). Trimming at V came to 0 bases and at J to 9 bases, leaving 13 bases not matched to a gene. The CDR3 spans 17 residues. The CDR3 protein is CSARDWQGANSLSPLHF. Here the CDR3 DNA reads TGCAGTGCTAGAGATTGGCAGGGGGCGAATAGTCTTTCACCCCTCCACTTT.

Only a few counts were recorded for this clonotype. V and J are TRBV14 and TRBJ2-3, with 8 bases matching TRBD1. The germline CDR1 and CDR2 sequences are SGHDN and FVKESK. CDR3 length: 14 residues. With V trimmed by 4 bases and J by 8 bases, 8 bases remained unmatched. Written as DNA, the CDR3 is TGTGCCAGCAGCCTAGGACAGGGATTTGGTACGCAGTATTTT. Translation gives CASSLGQGFGTQYF.

The J gene is TRBJ1-5, the V gene TRBV18, with a tentative D call TRBD1 (5 bases). The CDR3 contains 16 residues. Deletions cut 5 bases from V and 0 bases from J, with 14 bases between. The germline V gene has CDR1 KGHSH and CDR2 LQKENI. The CDR3 sequence is CASSFIDSPSNQPQHF. In DNA, the CDR3 is TGTGCCAGCTCATTTATCGACAGCCCTAGCAATCAGCCCCAGCATTTT.

The rearrangement uses TRBV6-6 and TRBJ2-7; D is unresolved. The CDR3 spans 13 residues. Germline V gene lookup returns CDR1 MNHNY and CDR2 SVGAGI (reference sequence). V was pared by 2 bases and J by 3 bases, with 8 bases between. The CDR3 coding sequence is TGTGCCAGCAGTTACAGTCAGAACTACGAGCAGTACTTC. The encoded protein is CASSYSQNYEQYF.

This clonotype was recorded a few times. The CDR3 nucleotides read TGTGCCAGCAGCTTAGCGTCTAGCGGGATAAGCTCCTACAATGAGCAGTTCTTC. Its translation is CASSLASSGISSYNEQFF. V and J are TRBV7-8 and TRBJ2-1; 9 positions agree with TRBD2. With V trimmed by 0 bases and J by 0 bases, 6 bases remained unmatched. The CDR3 loop spans 18 amino acids. From germline, CDR1 is SGHVS and CDR2 FQNEAQ. Complete variable domain (other parts from reference TRBV7-8 and TRBJ2-1): GAGVSQSPRYKVAKRGQDVALRCDPISGHVSLFWYQQALGQGPEFLTYFQNEAQLDKSGLPSDRFFAERPEGSVSTLKIQRTQQEDSAVYLCASSLASSGISSYNEQFFGPGTRLTVL.

This sequence joins TRBV12-3 or TRBV12-4 and TRBJ2-4; a possible D gene is TRBD1 (6 bases). This CDR3 is built from 15 residues. V was shortened by 6 bases and J by 0 bases, with 12 bases between the two germline ends. The CDR3 is CASRPGQKAKNIQYF. The DNA for the CDR3 is TGTGCCAGCAGACCCGGACAGAAAGCCAAAAACATTCAGTACTTC.

This chain joins TRBV7-3 and TRBJ2-2; 8 positions match TRBD2. The CDR3 length is 15 residues. V gave up 5 bases and J gave up 7 bases; unmatched junction bases: 9. Germline V gene sequence: CDR1 SGHTA, CDR2 FQGTGA. The CDR3 region is CASSPSAGAGGELFF. CDR3 in DNA: TGTGCCAGCAGCCCTTCAGCGGGAGCGGGCGGGGAGCTGTTTTTT.